This TCR beta chain was recorded in a study of cytomegalovirus exposure and HLA in healthy donors. The CDR3 length is 21 residues. After removal of 5 bases from V and 5 bases from J, the junction contained 27 bases not matched to a gene. Germline-derived CDR1 and CDR2 are SGHTA and FQGTGA. The study's findings and limits: Of the V segments, some could not be distinguished, including TRBV6-2 and TRBV6-3, and were excluded. With further analysis later on, most CMV-associated TCR beta chains appeared HLA-restricted. Presence/absence analyses assumed roughly uniform sequencing depth across donors. In a later analysis, compared with equally common non-associated chains, HLA-associated beta chains were more expanded.

13 Jbeta primers and 60 Vbeta primers were used for the PCR. The assay was immunoSEQ multiplex PCR, and TCRdb's table has in-frame clones only and misses some. The sample has under 150,000 clones; over 65% are singletons. With respect to this clone: The antigen is unknown.

The receptor was isolated from a man between 18 and 35 years old in good health and CMV-seronegative. The rearrangement links TRBV7-3 to TRBJ2-3; 8 nucleotides line up with TRBD2. The material sequenced was PBMCs. CDR3 nucleotide sequence: TGTGCCAGCAGCCTAAATATTGGGCAGCGGGGGAGCACGACGTTGGGAGATACGCAGTATTTT. This sequence encodes CASSLNIGQRGSTTLGDTQYF.